This is a list of T cell receptor beta chains from one sample in a study of CD8 T cells in Susac syndrome. TCRdb ran MiXCR on the immunoSEQ multiplex PCR reads and lists one entry per CDR3 protein. This table holds over 150,000 distinct CDR3 sequences, 90% to 95% found once. The sample taken for sequencing was CD4+ T cells from PBMCs. The source of these receptors is a human donor with multiple sclerosis. CDR3s leave out the opening cysteine and the closing phenylalanine or tryptophan.

V,J,CDR3
TRBV18,TRBJ2-1,ASSVADGVSEQF
TRBV12-3/TRBV12-4,TRBJ2-1,ASRFPGARNEQF
TRBV7-2,TRBJ1-5,ASSRRSGPNSNQPQH
TRBV28,TRBJ2-7,ASTPADKYEQY
TRBV12-3/TRBV12-4,TRBJ1-1,ASRFSNGGTEAF
TRBV20-1,TRBJ2-3,SALPGGSGTDTQY
TRBV12-3/TRBV12-4,TRBJ2-7,ASSSGTGPYEQY
TRBV20-1,TRBJ2-1,SAYGSSYNEQF
TRBV30,TRBJ1-1,AASGYEAF
TRBV20-1,TRBJ2-1,SARDQRRNEQF
TRBV4-2,TRBJ2-1,AGSQDGVGDNEQF
TRBV10-3,TRBJ2-1,AITSGPYGNEQF
TRBV2,TRBJ1-3,ASSAPLDGPSSGNTIY
TRBV20-1,TRBJ2-7,SAPGTGMFEQY
TRBV25-1,TRBJ2-5,ASSDRTVQETQY
TRBV30,TRBJ2-3,AWTPGLGVDTQY
TRBV30,TRBJ2-5,AWSRNQGETQY
TRBV11-2,TRBJ2-3,ASSLALGLGRDTQY
TRBV18,TRBJ2-3,ASSPQEGLHTDTQY
TRBV2,TRBJ2-7,ASFRTGSYEQY
TRBV30,TRBJ2-3,AWSRRVTDTQY
TRBV12-3/TRBV12-4,TRBJ1-3,ASSWRRAAGNTIY
TRBV29-1,TRBJ1-1,SVEGYPEAF
TRBV5-6,TRBJ1-2,ASSPRGQSNGYT
TRBV12-3/TRBV12-4,TRBJ2-7,ASLRWGRGSYEQY
TRBV6-5,TRBJ2-1,ASSEPGIYNEQF
TRBV19,TRBJ1-2,ATSGVRLGYGYT
TRBV29-1,TRBJ2-1,SVQRQAYNEQF
TRBV3-1,TRBJ1-5,ASSPADSNQPQH